Reported below is one T cell receptor (beta chain). This clonotype was recorded a few times. Its recognized antigen is unknown. The record has no base qualities; no much larger clone is one base away. The CDR3 runs 17 residues from the cysteine to the phenylalanine. Solely the CDR3 DNA is kept, with 51 bases framed from the first base. CDR1 and CDR2 are read off the germline V gene as SGHDN and FVKESK. These data come from a study of blood T cells in healthy people across ages (dated by TCRdb to 2014 to 2015). Regarding the study in general: In model experiments, template switching captured about one uniquely barcoded TCR beta cDNA molecule for every two T cells. To track age-related changes in TCR beta repertoire diversity, the study relied on deep sequencing normalized with unique cDNA molecular identifiers. The donors were divided into four age groups: young (average about 16 years), middle-aged (approximately 39), aged (approximately 62) and long-lived (nearly 85). Donors of different ages were randomly distributed across sequencing lanes to avoid experimental bias. Using the same blood draw, the study looked at two additional independent replicas of 1 million unique cDNA reads for two donors, one aged 18 to 29 and the other aged 80 or older.

The research as a whole found: Observed TCR beta diversity per million T cells fell roughly linearly with age, and a significant reduction was already apparent by age approximately 40. Conclusive comparison of naive and antigen-experienced compartments was prevented by the profiling of bulk unsorted PBMCs. Estimates of total diversity based on one million sequenced T cells were regarded as lower bounds and as underestimates. Compared with the aged group, the long-lived group had more naive CD4+ T cells, fewer expanded clones and increased TCR diversity, suggesting age selection. A strong correlation was found between observed TCR beta diversity and the percentage of naive T cells measured by flow cytometry. Because donor CMV infection status was unknown, age-related changes in expanded clonotypes were potentially confounded.

The library was obtained by 5' RACE. The reads were generated on an Illumina HiSeq 2500. A second about 7 to 11 cycle PCR used a sample-barcoded 5' primer and a J-beta primer mix. Each TCR beta cDNA molecule received a unique molecular identifier from a template-switch 5' adaptor carrying 12 random nucleotides. Each sample yielded at least 2.5 million CDR3-containing paired-end reads. The Mint cDNA synthesis kit, primed by a TRBC-specific oligonucleotide, was used to synthesize first-strand cDNA from all RNA. All cDNA was treated with uracil-DNA glycosylase and then went through a first 18-cycle PCR with the universal primers M1SS and BC2_uni_R. The original pipeline was this. Each sample was normalized by randomly selecting 1 million high-quality reads, each carrying a distinct molecular identifier. Instead of being binned into consensus sequences, reads that shared molecular identifiers were thrown out. MiTCR, set to a Q25 quality threshold and the strictest error-elimination algorithm, was used for CDR3 identification, clonotype clustering and error correction. Lower-bound total TCR beta diversity was estimated with a nonparametric unseen species model using Euler transformation. TCRdb ran its own pipeline on the public reads, namely fastp trimming at Q25 and MiXCR clone calling, and kept in-frame beta chains. Rows are combined by CDR3 protein, so each entry shows the most common genes and DNA. V and J calls and clone size were set by TCRdb, not the authors. The sample table holds about 1,500,000 distinct CDR3 sequences, of which roughly 28% were seen once. The ten largest clones represent 7.7% of the sample.

Donors were approximately 42 systemically healthy Caucasian individuals from Russia aged roughly 6 to 100 years. Around 10 milliliters of peripheral blood were collected from each donor into EDTA-treated Vacutainer tubes. Ficoll-Paque density-gradient centrifugation was used to isolate PBMCs, with at least 7 million per sample. Trizol reagent was used to extract total RNA from PBMCs, with at least 6 micrograms per sample. For every donor, flow cytometry on a PBMC aliquot measured the percentage of naive CD45RAhigh/CD27high T cells. The chain joins TRBV14 to TRBJ2-7; a tentative D match to TRBD2 spans 7 bases. The DNA end favors TRBJ2-5, so the J call may be wrong. The clonotype was recovered from a woman aged 25 to 39 in good health. Sequenced material: blood. The DNA sequence is given as TGTGCCAGCAGCCCTGGTATAGGGGGGGGTCCCCGGGAGACCCAGTACTTC. This yields the protein CASSPGIGGGPRETQYF.